These 22 T cell receptor beta chains originate from one sample sequenced in a study of cytomegalovirus exposure and HLA in healthy donors. The primer mix had 60 Vbeta and 13 Jbeta primers. Profiling relied on immunoSEQ multiplex PCR, and the TCRdb table lists in-frame clones only, not all of them. The table records approximately 180,000 clones, around three quarters of them present only once. The sequenced sample consisted of PBMCs. These receptors came from a woman aged 25 to 39 in good health and CMV-seronegative.

This chain links TRBV6-5 with TRBJ2-3; 10 bases are a match to TRBD1. CDR1 and CDR2 (germline): MNHEY, SVGAGI. This CDR3 spans 15 amino acids. After removal of 2 bases from V and 2 bases from J, the junction contained 1 base not matched to a gene. CDR3 bases: TGTGCCAGCAGTTACGGGACAGGGGTCACAGATACGCAGTATTTT. Its protein is CASSYGTGVTDTQYF.

The V call is TRBV27, the J call TRBJ1-1; perhaps TRBD1 as D (5 bases). Germline V gene sequence: CDR1 MNHEY, CDR2 SMNVEV (reference sequence). Trimming took 0 bases from V and 5 from J, leaving 7 bases between them. This CDR3 is built from 13 residues. CDR3 sequence reads: CASSLSPGTEAFF. The CDR3 DNA reads TGTGCCAGCAGTTTATCGCCAGGGACTGAAGCTTTCTTT.

Here the CDR3 reads CASSPQVGSSYEQYF. CDR3 sequence (DNA): TGTGCCAGTAGTCCACAAGTGGGGAGCTCCTACGAGCAGTACTTC. This chain links TRBV19 with TRBJ2-7; D is possibly TRBD2 (5 bases). The CDR3 is made up of 15 amino acids. Germline CDR1 and CDR2: LNHDA and SQIVND (reference sequence). V gave up 5 bases and J gave up 0 bases, with 14 bases separating them.

The chain links TRBV9 to TRBJ1-1; D is undetermined. CDR3 length: 14 amino acids. Trimming shortened V by 4 bases and J by 3 bases, and 13 bases separated the two germline ends. Per the germline V gene, CDR1 is SGDLS and CDR2 is YYNGEE. CDR3 sequence (DNA): TGTGCCAGCAGCCCCGGGTGGGGAGACACTGAAGCTTTCTTT. This encodes CASSPGWGDTEAFF.

The J gene is TRBJ1-6, the V gene TRBV11-2, with a tentative D call TRBD1 (5 bases). Germline CDR1 and CDR2: SGHAT and FQNNGV. Trimming removed 5 bases from V and 9 bases from J, with 14 bases in between. The length of the CDR3 is 14 residues. CDR3 loop: CASSRPGDSSPLHF. CDR3 nucleotides: TGTGCCAGCAGCCGGCCGGGGGATAGTTCACCCCTCCACTTT.

The rearrangement links TRBV2 to TRBJ1-1; no reliable D call. The CDR3 is 14 residues long. Germline CDR1 is SNHLY and CDR2 is FYNNEI. V dropped 2 bases and J dropped 4 bases, with 11 bases sitting between them. The CDR3 here is CASSEWQVSTEAFF. The CDR3 DNA reads TGTGCCAGCAGTGAATGGCAGGTATCCACTGAAGCTTTCTTT.

The chain couples TRBV5-6 to TRBJ2-4; 10 nucleotides line up with TRBD1. CDR3 size: 14 residues. The V segment lost 8 bases and the J segment 4 bases; nucleotides outside the gene matches: 6. In germline, CDR1 is SGHDT, CDR2 YYEEEE. CDR3 amino acids: CASLDRGGKNIQYF. DNA for the CDR3: TGTGCCAGTTTGGACAGGGGGGGAAAAAACATTCAGTACTTC.

V gene TRBV12-5 combines with J gene TRBJ1-2; 7 positions agree with TRBD1. This CDR3 contains 16 residues. The germline V gene encodes CDR1 LGHNT and CDR2 FRNRAP. V lost 6 bases and J lost 2; bases outside the gene matches: 12. Here the CDR3 DNA reads TGTGCTAGTGGGTCCGAATCGGCAGGGGGGAACTATGGCTACACCTTC. Its protein is CASGSESAGGNYGYTF.

V gene TRBV27 combines with J gene TRBJ2-3, with 10 bases lining up with TRBD2. The J segment lost 1 base and the V segment lost 8 bases, leaving 6 bases of the junction unmatched. Looked up from germline, CDR1 is MNHEY and CDR2 is SMNVEV (reference sequence). The CDR3 consists of 15 residues. In DNA, the CDR3 is TGTGCCAGCCGAGTTGGGACTAGCGGCACAGATACGCAGTATTTT. Its protein is CASRVGTSGTDTQYF.

DNA for the CDR3: TGTGCCAGCAGCCTAACACTAGCGGGAATAACCTACAATGAGCAGTTCTTC. Protein sequence: CASSLTLAGITYNEQFF. The chain combines TRBV5-4 with TRBJ2-1; 10 bases agree with TRBD2. The CDR3 spans 17 residues. J was trimmed by 2 bases and V by 4 bases; bases with no gene match: 9. Per germline, CDR1 SGHNT and CDR2 YYREEE (reference sequence).

The gene calls are TRBV5-4 and TRBJ2-7; D is unresolved. CDR1 is SGHNT and CDR2 is YYREEE in the germline V gene (reference sequence). The CDR3 loop spans 11 amino acids. V lost 5 bases, J lost 7 bases, and 10 bases lay in between. The CDR3 region has the DNA TGTGCCAGCAGTTTCGCGGAAGAGCAGTACTTC. It specifies CASSFAEEQYF.

This clone showed up just a few times. This chain connects TRBV13 to TRBJ2-1, with D possibly TRBD1 on 6 matching bases. The CDR3 is 14 residues long. V lost 5 bases to trimming and J lost 3 bases, with 11 bases between them. Germline-derived CDR1 and CDR2 are PRHDT and FYEKMQ (reference sequence). For the CDR3, the DNA is TGTGCCAGCAGCCTCTGGACAGACTACAATGAGCAGTTCTTC. Protein sequence: CASSLWTDYNEQFF.

The CDR3 nucleotides are TGTGCCAGCAGTCCTCGGACTAGCGGAGTTCGCACAGATACGCAGTATTTT. This encodes CASSPRTSGVRTDTQYF. The genes are TRBV27 and TRBJ2-3; 10 bases fit TRBD2. The trim removed 5 bases at V and 1 base at J, leaving 9 bases unmatched. Germline CDR1 MNHEY, CDR2 SMNVEV (reference sequence). CDR3 length equals 17 residues.

The rearrangement joins TRBV25-1 to TRBJ2-5; the D gene is possibly TRBD1 (6 bases). This CDR3 spans 15 amino acids. The germline gives CDR1 MGHDK, CDR2 SYGVNS. Trimming removed 5 bases from V and 4 bases from J, with 17 bases in between. CDR3 in DNA: TGTGCCAGCAGTCCAGGGGCAGGCAGAACAGAGACCCAGTACTTC. It is translated as CASSPGAGRTETQYF.

The rearrangement uses TRBV15 and TRBJ1-4; D might be TRBD1 (6 bases). The CDR3 length is 16 residues. The germline V and J ends were trimmed by 6 bases and 7 bases, with 21 bases remaining between them. The V gene's germline CDR1 is LNHNV and CDR2 YYDKDF (reference sequence). In DNA form, the CDR3 reads TGTGCCACCAGTCCCGGAGAAGCAGGGGTCCGTGAAAAACTGTTTTTT. Amino acid sequence: CATSPGEAGVREKLFF.

The gene calls are TRBV13 and TRBJ2-3; 12 positions agree with TRBD2. The CDR3 length is 16 residues. CDR1 is PRHDT, CDR2 FYEKMQ, per germline (reference sequence). V lost 1 base to trimming and J lost 4 bases; unmatched junction nucleotides: 3. CDR3 amino acids: CASSLALAGGADTQYF. CDR3 nucleotides: TGTGCCAGCAGCTTAGCGCTAGCGGGGGGGGCAGATACGCAGTATTTT.

V is TRBV5-1 and J is TRBJ2-1; 7 bases line up with TRBD2. CDR1 and CDR2 from the germline V gene are SGHRS and YFSETQ. The CDR3 covers 15 residues. V trimming: 1 base; J trimming: 6 bases; junction bases outside the gene matches: 7. CDR3 nucleotides: TGCGCCAGCAGCTTGAATCTCGGGACTACCAATGAGCAGTTCTTC. Amino acid sequence: CASSLNLGTTNEQFF.

The chain recombines TRBV5-6 with TRBJ1-5; 9 bases line up with TRBD1. CDR1 is SGHDT, CDR2 YYEEEE, per germline. Trimming took 3 bases from V and 5 from J; bases not matched to a gene: 12. The CDR3 runs 17 residues. CDR3 coding DNA: TGTGCCAGCAGCTCCTGGGGTCCGGGACAGGGATATCAGCCCCAGCATTTT. This encodes CASSSWGPGQGYQPQHF. The whole variable domain, filled in from reference TRBV5-6 and TRBJ1-5, reads DAGVTQSPTHLIKTRGQQVTLRCSPKSGHDTVSWYQQALGQGPQFIFQYYEEEERQRGNFPDRFSGHQFPNYSSELNVNALLLGDSALYLCASSSWGPGQGYQPQHFGDGTRLSIL.

J is TRBJ2-7 and V is TRBV5-1; tentative D call: TRBD2 (6 bases). The V gene lost 7 bases and the J gene lost 5 bases, with 10 bases spanning the gap. This CDR3 has 11 residues. CDR1 is SGHRS and CDR2 is YFSETQ in the germline V gene. The CDR3 is CASEGTHEQYF. CDR3 nucleotide sequence: TGCGCCAGCGAAGGGACTCACGAGCAGTACTTC.

This clone was detected only a few times. The gene calls are TRBV7-8 and TRBJ2-5, with unresolved D. CDR3 length: 15 residues. In germline, CDR1 is SGHVS, CDR2 FQNEAQ. Trimming took 1 base from V and 4 from J, leaving 13 bases between them. As DNA, the CDR3 is TGTGCCAGCAGCTTAGTAACCCTATCGGGAGAGACCCAGTACTTC. Protein sequence: CASSLVTLSGETQYF.

This chain connects TRBV29-1 to TRBJ1-1; tentatively, D is TRBD1 (6 bases). V was cut by 1 base and J by 0 bases, with 6 bases left in between. Germline V lookup: CDR1 SQVTM, CDR2 ANQGSEA. This CDR3 contains 13 residues. In DNA form, the CDR3 reads TGCAGCGTTGAAGGACAGGTGAACACTGAAGCTTTCTTT. It translates to CSVEGQVNTEAFF.

This clone was detected a few times. The chain couples TRBV5-8 to TRBJ2-7, with TRBD2 matching 8 bases. The ends lost 0 bases at V and 3 bases at J; junction bases unmatched: 14. The CDR3 consists of 18 residues. In germline, CDR1 is SGHTS, CDR2 YDEGEE. CDR3: CASSLVASGQKRFYEQYF. CDR3 coding DNA: TGTGCCAGCAGCTTGGTGGCTAGCGGGCAAAAAAGATTCTACGAGCAGTACTTC.